Given below is one T cell receptor (beta chain) in context. Its cognate antigen is unknown. The data were obtained in a study of T cell clones after liver transplantation. Study as a whole: Immunosuppression withdrawal was tried within 2 years after liver transplantation in this trial.

Clones were sequenced by immunoSEQ multiplex PCR, and TCRdb holds only the in-frame ones, with some missing. The sample holds about 25,000 clones; 55% to 70% are singletons and the top ten take approximately 3%. Notes on the study in general: Donor-reactive sequences fell more than third party-reactive ones, suggesting partial deletion. Post-transplant time points were not standardized, so conclusions are preliminary.

The input for sequencing was CD4+ T cells from blood, taken before liver transplant. The receptor was derived from a human donor who received a liver transplant.

Here the CDR3 reads CASSLAGWGARGNTIYF. CDR3 bases: TGTGCCAGCAGCTTAGCTGGCTGGGGAGCTCGGGGAAACACCATATATTTT. This sequence joins TRBV7-8 and TRBJ1-3; D ambiguous. Germline V gene sequence: CDR1 SGHVS, CDR2 FQNEAQ. Trimming shortened V by 0 bases and J by 4 bases, and 16 bases separated the two germline ends. This CDR3 has 17 residues.